Below are 21 T cell receptor beta chains sequenced from a single sample in a study of blood T cell repertoires in COVID-19. Measured with immunoSEQ multiplex PCR; TCRdb has only the in-frame clones, and not every one. The sample holds roughly 110,000 clones; approximately 88% are singletons and the top ten take approximately 4.9%. Sequenced: peripheral blood. The receptors were gathered from a man aged 35 to 55 with active or convalescent COVID-19.

This chain links TRBV18 with TRBJ2-1; 8 nucleotides align to TRBD2. CDR1 KGHSH and CDR2 LQKENI come from the germline V gene. The CDR3 extends over 15 amino acids. J lost 8 bases, V lost 3 bases, and 9 bases had no gene match. In DNA form, the CDR3 reads TGTGCCAGCTCACCTGTGGGACTAGTTATCTATGAGCAGTTCTTC. As protein: CASSPVGLVIYEQFF.

This clone was picked up a small number of times. This sequence joins TRBV2 and TRBJ2-2; 11 bases match TRBD2. Germline CDR1 reads SNHLY; CDR2 reads FYNNEI. V was pared by 5 bases and J by 3 bases, with 2 bases of the junction left unmatched. The length of the CDR3 is 15 residues. This chain's CDR3 is CASSYSGRDTGELFF. The DNA for the CDR3 is TGTGCCAGCAGTTATAGCGGGAGGGACACCGGGGAGCTGTTTTTT.

This sequence joins TRBV15 and TRBJ2-3, with D possibly being TRBD2 (6 bases). V lost 3 bases to trimming and J lost 1 base, with 14 bases between them. The length of the CDR3 is 16 residues. CDR1 and CDR2 from the germline V gene are LNHNV and YYDKDF (reference sequence). The CDR3 region is CATSRYAQRGTDTQYF. CDR3 bases: TGTGCCACCAGCAGGTATGCCCAGCGGGGCACAGATACGCAGTATTTT.

The chain recombines TRBV5-1 with TRBJ2-3, with D possibly matching TRBD2 (6 bases). With 2 bases removed from V and 0 bases from J, the gap between germline ends came to 7 bases. The CDR3 is 14 amino acids. The germline V gene has CDR1 SGHRS and CDR2 YFSETQ. The CDR3 sequence is CASSFGLSTDTQYF. CDR3 sequence (DNA): TGCGCCAGCAGCTTCGGACTAAGCACAGATACGCAGTATTTT.

The V and J genes are TRBV29-1 and TRBJ1-2, with TRBD1 matching over 7 bases. CDR1 and CDR2 (germline): SQVTM, ANQGSEA. V shed 3 bases, J shed 3 bases, and the junction held 1 base outside the gene matches. The CDR3 spans 12 residues. Here the CDR3 DNA reads TGCAGCGTTGATCAGGGGGACTATGGCTACACCTTC. This codes for CSVDQGDYGYTF.

V and J are TRBV4-3 and TRBJ1-1; D is ambiguous. Trimming removed 8 bases from V and 0 bases from J, with 4 bases in between. The CDR3 covers 11 residues. CDR1 and CDR2 (germline): LGHNA, YSLEER. The CDR3: CASELNTEAFF. In nucleotides, the CDR3 is TGCGCCAGCGAGCTGAACACTGAAGCTTTCTTT.

This chain uses TRBV9 with TRBJ2-6, with a possible D match to TRBD1 (5 bases). This CDR3 is 15 amino acids long. V lost 3 bases and J 5 bases, leaving 12 bases between the germline ends. Germline values: CDR1 SGDLS, CDR2 YYNGEE. The DNA of the CDR3 is TGTGCCAGCAGCGCACAGGTAGTCTGGGCCAACGTCCTGACTTTC. Translated, it gives CASSAQVVWANVLTF. Combining the CDR3 with reference TRBV9 and TRBJ2-6 gives the whole variable domain DSGVTQTPKHLITATGQRVTLRCSPRSGDLSVYWYQQSLDQGLQFLIQYYNGEERAKGNILERFSAQQFPDLHSELNLSSLELGDSALYFCASSAQVVWANVLTFGAGSRLTVL.

The rearrangement links TRBV6-1 to TRBJ2-1, with D hard to call. Trimming stripped 2 bases from V and 0 bases from J, with 8 bases between. Germline-derived CDR1 and CDR2 are MNHNS and SASEGT. The CDR3 extends over 15 amino acids. The CDR3 here is CASSEWAASYNEQFF. CDR3 sequence (DNA): TGTGCCAGCAGTGAATGGGCAGCCTCCTACAATGAGCAGTTCTTC.

The chain is built from TRBV7-2 and TRBJ1-1, with D uncertain. The length of the CDR3 is 14 residues. The germline V and J ends were trimmed by 1 base and 4 bases, with 10 bases remaining between them. Per the germline V gene, CDR1 is SGHTA and CDR2 is FQGNSA. The CDR3 loop is CASSLVSGSTEAFF. The CDR3 DNA reads as TGTGCCAGCAGCTTAGTTTCTGGGAGCACTGAAGCTTTCTTT.

The genes are TRBV4-3 and TRBJ2-7; D is perhaps TRBD2 (6 bases). CDR1 is LGHNA and CDR2 is YSLEER in the germline V gene. The length of the CDR3 is 13 residues. Deletions cut 4 bases from V and 6 bases from J, with 13 bases between. The CDR3 nucleotides are TGCGCCAGCAGCCGGGAACTAGCTGGCGAGCAGTACTTC. Its protein is CASSRELAGEQYF.

The chain recombines TRBV27 with TRBJ1-5; D unresolved. In germline, CDR1 is MNHEY, CDR2 SMNVEV (reference sequence). The CDR3 extends over 15 amino acids. Trimming removed 6 bases at V and 5 bases at J, with 17 bases between. The CDR3 here is CASSSWPGRDQPQHF. The DNA for the CDR3 is TGTGCCAGCAGCTCTTGGCCGGGGAGGGATCAGCCCCAGCATTTT.

V gene TRBV24-1 combines with J gene TRBJ2-3; no firm D call. Trimming pared 7 bases from V and 0 bases from J, leaving 7 bases between. Germline-derived CDR1 and CDR2 are KGHDR and SFDVKD. This CDR3 spans 13 amino acids. CDR3 coding DNA: TGTGCCACCAGACCACATAGCACAGATACGCAGTATTTT. Its translation is CATRPHSTDTQYF.

This chain connects TRBV2 to TRBJ2-2; TRBD1 is a possible D gene (6 bases). Germline CDR1 and CDR2: SNHLY and FYNNEI. The V end lost 5 bases, the J end lost 7 bases, and 8 bases lay between the germline ends. The CDR3 is made up of 12 amino acids. CDR3 nucleotides: TGTGCCAGCAGTTGGGACATCGGGGAGCTGTTTTTT. It is translated as CASSWDIGELFF.

This clone came up once. The V call is TRBV28, the J call TRBJ2-5; the match to TRBD1 covers 7 bases. The J segment lost 2 bases and the V segment lost 6 bases, leaving 3 bases of the junction unmatched. Germline V gives CDR1 MDHEN, CDR2 SYDVKM. The CDR3 spans 13 residues. The CDR3 is CASSGDSQETQYF. The CDR3 region has the DNA TGTGCCAGCAGCGGGGACAGTCAAGAGACCCAGTACTTC.

V usage is TRBV5-4 and J usage is TRBJ2-6; D is ambiguous. Trimming removed 5 bases at V and 0 bases at J, with 9 bases between. CDR3 length: 15 residues. Germline CDR1 and CDR2: SGHNT and YYREEE (reference sequence). CDR3 sequence reads: CASSPGFSGANVLTF. CDR3 sequence (DNA): TGTGCCAGCAGTCCCGGTTTCTCTGGGGCCAACGTCCTGACTTTC.

The chain uses TRBV7-6 and TRBJ2-2, with a weak D call TRBD1 (5 bases). The ends were cut back, 1 base at V and 5 bases at J, with 11 bases in the middle. This CDR3 is built from 15 residues. Germline assignment: CDR1 SGHVS and CDR2 FNYEAQ. The CDR3 region has the DNA TGTGCCAGCAGCTTAGGGGGCCTTAAGACCGGGGAGCTGTTTTTT. It is translated as CASSLGGLKTGELFF.

In the case of this clone: In the same sample, other DNA sequences code for this CDR3. V gene TRBV2 combines with J gene TRBJ1-1; no reliable D call. CDR1 SNHLY and CDR2 FYNNEI come from the germline V gene. V lost 4 bases to trimming and J lost 1 base, with 4 bases between them. The CDR3 sequence is 12 residues long. The CDR3 DNA sequence: TGTGCCAGCAGTGTCCAGAACACTGAAGCTTTCTTT. Protein sequence: CASSVQNTEAFF.

The chain is built from TRBV7-3 and TRBJ2-3, with 13 positions matching TRBD2. The CDR3 totals 16 residues. With V trimmed by 5 bases and J by 4 bases, 6 bases remained unmatched. In germline, CDR1 is SGHTA, CDR2 FQGTGA. The CDR3 loop reads CASSPRLAGGPDTQYF. CDR3 nucleotide sequence: TGTGCCAGCAGCCCCCGACTAGCGGGAGGCCCAGATACGCAGTATTTT. Full variable domain (missing parts from reference TRBV7-3 and TRBJ2-3): GAGVSQTPSNKVTEKGKYVELRCDPISGHTALYWYRQSLGQGPEFLIYFQGTGAADDSGLPNDRFFAVRPEGSVSTLKIQRTERGDSAVYLCASSPRLAGGPDTQYFGPGTRLTVL.

J is TRBJ2-1 and V is TRBV7-9; TRBD1 agrees at 9 bases. CDR1 SEHNR and CDR2 FQNEAQ come from the germline V gene (reference sequence). The V and J ends lost 3 bases and 8 bases, in that order; junction bases with no gene match: 8. The CDR3 spans 15 residues. DNA for the CDR3: TGTGCCAGCAGCTTGGGACAGGGCGGCATCGATGAGCAGTTCTTC. Translating it yields CASSLGQGGIDEQFF.

V is TRBV5-1 and J is TRBJ1-3; the D is unclear. This CDR3 is 13 amino acids long. Germline V gene sequence: CDR1 SGHRS, CDR2 YFSETQ. The V end was cut by 1 base, the J end by 0 bases, with 2 bases between. The CDR3 DNA follows: TGCGCCAGCAGCTTGCTCTCTGGAAACACCATATATTTT. This encodes CASSLLSGNTIYF.

V gene TRBV20-1 combines with J gene TRBJ2-1; 11 nucleotides align to TRBD2. The CDR3 length is 16 residues. Germline CDR1 is DFQATT and CDR2 is SNEGSKA (reference sequence). V was pared by 3 bases and J by 2 bases, with 6 bases of the junction left unmatched. In DNA form, the CDR3 reads TGCAGTGCTAGTCCTAGCGGGAGGAATACCTACAATGAGCAGTTCTTC. It codes for CSASPSGRNTYNEQFF.